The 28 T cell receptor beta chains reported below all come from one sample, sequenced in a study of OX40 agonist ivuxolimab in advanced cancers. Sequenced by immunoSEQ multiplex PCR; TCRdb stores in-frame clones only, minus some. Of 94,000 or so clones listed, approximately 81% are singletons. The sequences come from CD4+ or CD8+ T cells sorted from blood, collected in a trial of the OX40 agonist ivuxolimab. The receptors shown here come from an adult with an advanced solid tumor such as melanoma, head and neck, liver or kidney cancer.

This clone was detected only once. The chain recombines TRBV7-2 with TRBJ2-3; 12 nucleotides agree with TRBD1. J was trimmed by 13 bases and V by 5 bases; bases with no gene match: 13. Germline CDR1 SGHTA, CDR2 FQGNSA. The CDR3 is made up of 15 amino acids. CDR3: CASSQGGQGAPAEYF. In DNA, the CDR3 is TGTGCCAGCAGCCAGGGGGGACAGGGGGCCCCAGCGGAGTATTTT.

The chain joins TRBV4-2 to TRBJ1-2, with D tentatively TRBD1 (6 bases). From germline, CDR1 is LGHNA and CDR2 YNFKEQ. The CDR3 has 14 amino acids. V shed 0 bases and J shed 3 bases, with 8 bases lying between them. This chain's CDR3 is CASSQEQGYYGYTF. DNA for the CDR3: TGTGCCAGCAGCCAAGAACAGGGCTACTATGGCTACACCTTC.

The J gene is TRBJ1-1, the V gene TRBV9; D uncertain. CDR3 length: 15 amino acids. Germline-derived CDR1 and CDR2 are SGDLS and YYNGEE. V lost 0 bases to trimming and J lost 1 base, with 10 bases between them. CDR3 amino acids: CASSVASGKNTEAFF. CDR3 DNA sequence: TGTGCCAGCAGCGTAGCATCTGGGAAGAACACTGAAGCTTTCTTT.

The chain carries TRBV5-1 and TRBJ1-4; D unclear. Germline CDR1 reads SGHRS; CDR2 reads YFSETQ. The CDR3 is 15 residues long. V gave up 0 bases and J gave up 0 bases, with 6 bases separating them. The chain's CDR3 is CASSLGTTTNEKLFF. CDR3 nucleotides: TGCGCCAGCAGCTTGGGGACGACAACTAATGAAAAACTGTTTTTT.

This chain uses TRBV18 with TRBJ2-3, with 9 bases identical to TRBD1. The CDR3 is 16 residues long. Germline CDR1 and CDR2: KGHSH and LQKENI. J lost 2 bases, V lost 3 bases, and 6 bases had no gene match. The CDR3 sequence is CASSPAGTGYTDTQYF. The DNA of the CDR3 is TGTGCCAGCTCACCGGCCGGGACAGGGTACACAGATACGCAGTATTTT.

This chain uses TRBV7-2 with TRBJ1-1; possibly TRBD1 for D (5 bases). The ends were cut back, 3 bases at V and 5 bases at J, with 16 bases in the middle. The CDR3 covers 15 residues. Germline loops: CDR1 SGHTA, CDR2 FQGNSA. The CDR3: CASSFIGGGETEAFF. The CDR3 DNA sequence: TGTGCCAGCAGCTTTATTGGGGGAGGAGAAACTGAAGCTTTCTTT.

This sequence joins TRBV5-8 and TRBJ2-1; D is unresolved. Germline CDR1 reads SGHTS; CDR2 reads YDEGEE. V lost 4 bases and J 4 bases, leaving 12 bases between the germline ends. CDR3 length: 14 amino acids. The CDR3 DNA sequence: TGTGCCAGCAGCGAAGATGGGGTATACAATGAGCAGTTCTTC. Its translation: CASSEDGVYNEQFF.

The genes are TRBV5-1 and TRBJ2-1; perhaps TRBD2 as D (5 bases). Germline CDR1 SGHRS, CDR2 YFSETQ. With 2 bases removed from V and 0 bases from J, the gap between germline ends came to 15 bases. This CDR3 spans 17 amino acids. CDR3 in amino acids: CASSFGDQRSSYNEQFF. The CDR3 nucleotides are TGCGCCAGCAGCTTTGGAGATCAGCGGAGCTCCTACAATGAGCAGTTCTTC.

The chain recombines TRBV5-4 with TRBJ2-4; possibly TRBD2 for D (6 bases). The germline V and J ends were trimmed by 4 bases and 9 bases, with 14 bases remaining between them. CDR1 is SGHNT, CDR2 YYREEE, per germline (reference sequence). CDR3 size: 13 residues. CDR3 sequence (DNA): TGTGCCAGCAGCCTTGGCGGGACTTCCATTCAGTACTTC. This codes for CASSLGGTSIQYF.

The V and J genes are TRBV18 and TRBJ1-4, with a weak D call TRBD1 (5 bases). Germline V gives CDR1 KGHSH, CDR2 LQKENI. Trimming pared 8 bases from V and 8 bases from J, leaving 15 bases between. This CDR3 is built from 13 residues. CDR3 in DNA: TGTGCCAGCCGGGGGAAGCTTGACGAAAAACTGTTTTTT. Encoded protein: CASRGKLDEKLFF.

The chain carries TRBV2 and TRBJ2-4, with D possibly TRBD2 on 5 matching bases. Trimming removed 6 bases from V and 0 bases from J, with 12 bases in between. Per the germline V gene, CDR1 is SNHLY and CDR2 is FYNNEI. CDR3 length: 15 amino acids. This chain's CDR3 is CASRVGSIAKNIQYF. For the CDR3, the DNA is TGTGCCAGCAGGGTAGGGAGTATAGCCAAAAACATTCAGTACTTC.

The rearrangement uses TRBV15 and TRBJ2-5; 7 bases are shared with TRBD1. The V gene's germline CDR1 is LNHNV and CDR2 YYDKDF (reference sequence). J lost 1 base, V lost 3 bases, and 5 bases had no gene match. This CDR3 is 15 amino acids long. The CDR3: CATSRLRGPQETQYF. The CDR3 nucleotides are TGTGCCACCAGCAGGCTGAGGGGGCCCCAAGAGACCCAGTACTTC.

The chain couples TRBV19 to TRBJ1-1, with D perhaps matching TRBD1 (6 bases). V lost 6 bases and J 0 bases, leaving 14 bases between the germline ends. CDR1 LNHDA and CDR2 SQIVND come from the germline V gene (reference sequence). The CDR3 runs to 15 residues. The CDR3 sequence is CASRPPGQLNTEAFF. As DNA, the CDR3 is TGTGCCAGTAGGCCGCCGGGACAACTGAACACTGAAGCTTTCTTT.

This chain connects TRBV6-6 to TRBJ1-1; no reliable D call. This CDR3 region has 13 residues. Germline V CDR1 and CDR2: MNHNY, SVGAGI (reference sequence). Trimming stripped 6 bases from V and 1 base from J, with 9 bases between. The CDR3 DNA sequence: TGTGCCAGCAGCACCCTTGGGAACACTGAAGCTTTCTTT. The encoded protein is CASSTLGNTEAFF.

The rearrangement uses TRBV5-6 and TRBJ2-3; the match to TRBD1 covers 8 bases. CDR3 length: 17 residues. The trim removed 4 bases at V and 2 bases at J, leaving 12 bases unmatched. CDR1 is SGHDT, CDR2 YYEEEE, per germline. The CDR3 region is CASSHQRGTGYTDTQYF. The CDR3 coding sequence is TGTGCCAGCAGCCACCAACGGGGGACAGGCTACACAGATACGCAGTATTTT.

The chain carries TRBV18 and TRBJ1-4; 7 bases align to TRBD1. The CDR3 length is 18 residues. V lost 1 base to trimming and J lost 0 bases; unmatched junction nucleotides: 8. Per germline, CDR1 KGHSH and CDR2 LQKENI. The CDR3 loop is CASSPRRAGGATNEKLFF. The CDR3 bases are TGTGCCAGCTCACCACGGCGAGCAGGGGGAGCAACTAATGAAAAACTGTTTTTT.

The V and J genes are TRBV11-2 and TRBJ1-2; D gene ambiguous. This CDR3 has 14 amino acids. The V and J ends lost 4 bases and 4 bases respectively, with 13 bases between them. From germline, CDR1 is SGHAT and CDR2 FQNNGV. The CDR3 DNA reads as TGTGCCAGCAGCTCGCCCCGGGATAGCTATGGCTACACCTTC. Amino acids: CASSSPRDSYGYTF.

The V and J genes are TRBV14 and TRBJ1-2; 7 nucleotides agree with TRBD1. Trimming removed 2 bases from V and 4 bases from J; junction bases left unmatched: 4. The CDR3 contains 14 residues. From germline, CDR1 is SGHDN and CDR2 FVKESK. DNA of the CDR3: TGTGCCAGCAGCCAACGAGGGACAGCCTATGGCTACACCTTC. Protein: CASSQRGTAYGYTF.

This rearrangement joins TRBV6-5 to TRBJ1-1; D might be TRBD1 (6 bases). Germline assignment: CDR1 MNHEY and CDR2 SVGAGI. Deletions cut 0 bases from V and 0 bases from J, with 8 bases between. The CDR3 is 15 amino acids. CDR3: CASSYSGGLNTEAFF. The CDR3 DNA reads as TGTGCCAGCAGTTACTCCGGGGGCCTGAACACTGAAGCTTTCTTT.

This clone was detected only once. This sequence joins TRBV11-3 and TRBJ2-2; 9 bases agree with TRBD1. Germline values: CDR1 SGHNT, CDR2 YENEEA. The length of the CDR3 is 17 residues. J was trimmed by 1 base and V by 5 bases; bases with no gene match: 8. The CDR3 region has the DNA TGTGCCAGCAGCACCCGGACAGGGGCGAAGAACACCGGGGAGCTGTTTTTT. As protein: CASSTRTGAKNTGELFF.

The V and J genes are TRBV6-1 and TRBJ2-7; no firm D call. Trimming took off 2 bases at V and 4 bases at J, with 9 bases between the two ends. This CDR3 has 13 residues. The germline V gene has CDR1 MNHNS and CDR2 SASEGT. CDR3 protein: CASSENVGYEQYV. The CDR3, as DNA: TGTGCCAGCAGTGAAAACGTAGGATACGAGCAGTACGTC.

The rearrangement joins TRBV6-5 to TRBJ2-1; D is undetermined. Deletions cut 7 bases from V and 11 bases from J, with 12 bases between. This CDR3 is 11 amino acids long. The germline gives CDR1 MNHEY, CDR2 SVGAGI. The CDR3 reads CASTLLGKQFF. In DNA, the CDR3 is TGTGCCAGCACTCTCCTCGGAAAGCAGTTCTTC.

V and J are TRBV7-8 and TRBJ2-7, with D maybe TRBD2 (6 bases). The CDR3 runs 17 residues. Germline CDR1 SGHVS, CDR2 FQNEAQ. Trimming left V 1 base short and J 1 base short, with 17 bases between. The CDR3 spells CASSLGRGRSRSYEQYV. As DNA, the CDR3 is TGTGCCAGCAGCTTAGGTCGGGGGAGATCTCGATCCTACGAGCAGTACGTC.

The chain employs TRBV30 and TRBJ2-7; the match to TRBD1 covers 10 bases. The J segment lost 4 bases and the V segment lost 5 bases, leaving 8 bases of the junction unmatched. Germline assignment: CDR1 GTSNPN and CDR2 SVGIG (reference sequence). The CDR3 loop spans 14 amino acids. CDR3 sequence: CAWGLGTGVYEQYF. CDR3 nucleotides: TGTGCCTGGGGTCTTGGGACAGGGGTGTACGAGCAGTACTTC. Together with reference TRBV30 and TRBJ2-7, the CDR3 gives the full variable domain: SQTIHQWPATLVQPVGSPLSLECTVEGTSNPNLYWYRQAAGRGLQLLFYSVGIGQISSEVPQNLSASRPQDRQFILSSKKLLLSDSGFYLCAWGLGTGVYEQYFGPGTRLTVT.

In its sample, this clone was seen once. Here the CDR3 DNA reads TGTGCCAGCAGCACCTCGACAGGGGTTGGCTACACCTTC. Translating it yields CASSTSTGVGYTF. This chain joins TRBV11-2 and TRBJ1-2; 8 nucleotides match TRBD1. The CDR3 length is 13 residues. Losses at the gene ends were 5 bases for V and 7 bases for J; bases not matched to a gene: 6. Germline assignment: CDR1 SGHAT and CDR2 FQNNGV.

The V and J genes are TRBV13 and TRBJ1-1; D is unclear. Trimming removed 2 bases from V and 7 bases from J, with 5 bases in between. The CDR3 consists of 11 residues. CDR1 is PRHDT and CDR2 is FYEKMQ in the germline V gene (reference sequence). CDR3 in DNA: TGTGCCAGCAGCTTATACAGTGAAGCTTTCTTT. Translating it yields CASSLYSEAFF.

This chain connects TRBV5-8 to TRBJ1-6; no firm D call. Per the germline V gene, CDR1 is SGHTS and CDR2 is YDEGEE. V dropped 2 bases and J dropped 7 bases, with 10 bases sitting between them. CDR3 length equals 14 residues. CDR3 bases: TGTGCCAGCAGCTTAGGTCACCCAAATTCACCCCTCCACTTT. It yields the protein CASSLGHPNSPLHF.

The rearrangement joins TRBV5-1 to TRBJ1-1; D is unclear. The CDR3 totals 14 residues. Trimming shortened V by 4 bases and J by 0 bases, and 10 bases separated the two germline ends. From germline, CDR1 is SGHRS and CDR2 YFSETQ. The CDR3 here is CASSPYLVNTEAFF. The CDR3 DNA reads TGCGCCAGCAGCCCGTACCTGGTGAACACTGAAGCTTTCTTT. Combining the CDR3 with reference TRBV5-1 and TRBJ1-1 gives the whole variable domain KAGVTQTPRYLIKTRGQQVTLSCSPISGHRSVSWYQQTPGQGLQFLFEYFSETQRNKGNFPGRFSGRQFSNSRSEMNVSTLELGDSALYLCASSPYLVNTEAFFGQGTRLTVV.